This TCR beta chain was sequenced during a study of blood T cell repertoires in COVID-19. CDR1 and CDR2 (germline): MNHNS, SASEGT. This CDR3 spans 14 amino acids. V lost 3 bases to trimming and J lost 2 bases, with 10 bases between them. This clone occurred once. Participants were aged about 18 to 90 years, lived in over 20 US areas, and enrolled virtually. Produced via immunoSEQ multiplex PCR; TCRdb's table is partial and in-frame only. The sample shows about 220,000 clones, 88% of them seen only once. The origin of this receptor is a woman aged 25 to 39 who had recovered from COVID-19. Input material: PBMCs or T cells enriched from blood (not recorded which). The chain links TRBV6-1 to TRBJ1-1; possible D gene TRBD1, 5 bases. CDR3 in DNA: TGTGCCAGCAGTGACCCGGGACTCAACACTGAAGCTTTCTTT. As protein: CASSDPGLNTEAFF.